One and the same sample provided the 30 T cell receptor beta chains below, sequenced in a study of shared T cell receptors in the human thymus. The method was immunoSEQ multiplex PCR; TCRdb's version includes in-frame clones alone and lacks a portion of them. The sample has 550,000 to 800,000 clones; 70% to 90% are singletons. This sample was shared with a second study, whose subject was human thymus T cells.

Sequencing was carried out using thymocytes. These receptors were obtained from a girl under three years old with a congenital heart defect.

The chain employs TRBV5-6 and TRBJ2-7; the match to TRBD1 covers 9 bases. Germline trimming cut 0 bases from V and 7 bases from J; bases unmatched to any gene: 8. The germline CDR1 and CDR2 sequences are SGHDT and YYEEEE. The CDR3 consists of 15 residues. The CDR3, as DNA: TGTGCCAGCAGCTTGGGTGGGACAGGGTGGTGTGAGCAGTACTTC. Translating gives CASSLGGTGWCEQYF.

The DNA for the CDR3 is TGTGCCAGCAGTGATCTGGACAGGGGTAAAGAGACCCAGTACTTC. It codes for CASSDLDRGKETQYF. The chain employs TRBV25-1 and TRBJ2-5, with TRBD1 matching over 9 bases. This CDR3 is 15 amino acids long. Germline CDR1 and CDR2: MGHDK and SYGVNS. Germline trimming cut 3 bases from V and 3 bases from J; bases unmatched to any gene: 5.

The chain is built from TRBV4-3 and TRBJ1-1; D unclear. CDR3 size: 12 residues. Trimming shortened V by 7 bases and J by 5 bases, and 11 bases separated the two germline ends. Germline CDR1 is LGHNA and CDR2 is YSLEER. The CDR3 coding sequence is TGCGCCAGCACTTCGAGCGGAACTGAAGCTTTCTTT. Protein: CASTSSGTEAFF.

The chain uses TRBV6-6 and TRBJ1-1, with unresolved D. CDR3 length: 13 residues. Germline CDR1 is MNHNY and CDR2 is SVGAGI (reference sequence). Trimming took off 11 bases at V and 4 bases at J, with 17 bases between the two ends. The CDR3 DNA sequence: TGTGCCGTCCAAAAGCGAGGGCTCACTGAAGCTTTCTTT. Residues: CAVQKRGLTEAFF.

The CDR3 loop reads CASSDGQSYEQYF. In DNA, the CDR3 is TGTGCCAGCAGTGATGGGCAGTCCTACGAGCAGTACTTC. This chain joins TRBV2 and TRBJ2-7, with D hard to call. Germline V gene sequence: CDR1 SNHLY, CDR2 FYNNEI. V was clipped by 3 bases and J by 1 base, with 7 bases between them. The CDR3 totals 13 residues.

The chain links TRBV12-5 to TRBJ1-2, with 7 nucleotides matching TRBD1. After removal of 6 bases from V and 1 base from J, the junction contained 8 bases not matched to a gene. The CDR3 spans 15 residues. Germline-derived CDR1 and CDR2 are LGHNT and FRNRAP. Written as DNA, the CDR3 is TGTGCTAGTGGCCTCCGGGACAGCCGTAACTATGGCTACACCTTC. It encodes CASGLRDSRNYGYTF.

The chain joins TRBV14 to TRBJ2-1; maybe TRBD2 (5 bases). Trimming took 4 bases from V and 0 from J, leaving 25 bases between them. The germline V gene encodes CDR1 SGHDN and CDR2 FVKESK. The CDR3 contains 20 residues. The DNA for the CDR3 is TGTGCCAGCAGCCGCCAGGACTTCCACCTATCCCCGAGCTCCTACAATGAGCAGTTCTTC. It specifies CASSRQDFHLSPSSYNEQFF.

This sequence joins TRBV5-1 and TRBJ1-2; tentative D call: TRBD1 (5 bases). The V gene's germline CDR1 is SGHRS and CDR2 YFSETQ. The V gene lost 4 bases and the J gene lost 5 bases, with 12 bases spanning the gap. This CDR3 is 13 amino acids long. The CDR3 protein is CASSVGLLYGYTF. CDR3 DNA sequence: TGCGCCAGCAGCGTGGGGCTCTTGTATGGCTACACCTTC.

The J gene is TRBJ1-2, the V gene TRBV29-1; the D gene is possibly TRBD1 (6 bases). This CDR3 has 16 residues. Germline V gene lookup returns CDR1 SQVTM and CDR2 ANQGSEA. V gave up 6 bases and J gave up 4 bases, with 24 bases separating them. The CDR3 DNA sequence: TGCAGCGTCGATAAATTCTACAGGGCCTGGCTCTATGGCTACACCTTC. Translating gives CSVDKFYRAWLYGYTF.

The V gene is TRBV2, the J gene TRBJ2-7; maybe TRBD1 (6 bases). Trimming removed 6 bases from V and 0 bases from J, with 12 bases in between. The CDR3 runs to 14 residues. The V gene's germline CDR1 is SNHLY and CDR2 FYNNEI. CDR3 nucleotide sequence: TGTGCCAGCAGCCACGACAGGAACTCCTACGAGCAGTACTTC. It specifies CASSHDRNSYEQYF.

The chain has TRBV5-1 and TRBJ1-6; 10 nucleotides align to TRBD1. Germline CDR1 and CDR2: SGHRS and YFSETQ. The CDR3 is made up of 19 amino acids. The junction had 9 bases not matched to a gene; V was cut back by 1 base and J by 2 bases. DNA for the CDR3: TGCGCCAGCAGCTTGTTTCCGGGACAGGGGCAAACCTATAATTCACCCCTCCACTTT. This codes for CASSLFPGQGQTYNSPLHF.

The CDR3 is CASSIQGGTKNIQYF. The DNA of the CDR3 is TGTGCCAGCAGCATACAGGGGGGTACCAAAAACATTCAGTACTTC. The chain is built from TRBV5-4 and TRBJ2-4; 8 positions agree with TRBD1. Germline CDR1 SGHNT, CDR2 YYREEE (reference sequence). CDR3 length: 15 residues. Germline trimming cut 4 bases from V and 2 bases from J; bases unmatched to any gene: 5.

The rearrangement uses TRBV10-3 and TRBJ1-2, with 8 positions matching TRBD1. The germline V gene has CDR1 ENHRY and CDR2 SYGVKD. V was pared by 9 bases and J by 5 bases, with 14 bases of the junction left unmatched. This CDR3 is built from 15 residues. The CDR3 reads CAIADRARWPYGYTF. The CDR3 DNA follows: TGTGCCATTGCGGACAGGGCTCGTTGGCCTTATGGCTACACCTTC.

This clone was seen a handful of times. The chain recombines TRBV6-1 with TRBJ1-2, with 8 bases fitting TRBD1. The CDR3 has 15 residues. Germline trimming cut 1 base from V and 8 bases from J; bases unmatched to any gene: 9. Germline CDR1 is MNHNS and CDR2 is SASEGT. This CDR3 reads CASSEGTGPGTGYTF. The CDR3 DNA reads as TGTGCCAGCAGTGAAGGGACAGGGCCAGGTACAGGCTACACCTTC.

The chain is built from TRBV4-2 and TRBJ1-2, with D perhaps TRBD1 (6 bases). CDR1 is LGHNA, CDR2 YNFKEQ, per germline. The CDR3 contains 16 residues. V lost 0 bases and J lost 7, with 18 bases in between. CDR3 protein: CASSQDLRRGGSGYTF. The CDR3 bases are TGTGCCAGCAGCCAAGATCTTCGCAGGGGTGGGTCTGGCTACACCTTC.

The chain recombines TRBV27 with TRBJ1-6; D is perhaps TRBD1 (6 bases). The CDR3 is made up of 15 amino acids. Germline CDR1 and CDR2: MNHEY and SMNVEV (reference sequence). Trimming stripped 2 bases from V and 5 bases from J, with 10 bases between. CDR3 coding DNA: TGTGCCAGCAGTTTAGGGGGCTTCCATAATTCACCCCTCCACTTT. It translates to CASSLGGFHNSPLHF.

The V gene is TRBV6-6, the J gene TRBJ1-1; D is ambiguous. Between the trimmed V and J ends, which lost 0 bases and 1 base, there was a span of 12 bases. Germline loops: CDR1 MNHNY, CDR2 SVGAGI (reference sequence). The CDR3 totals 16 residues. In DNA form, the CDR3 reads TGTGCCAGCAGTTACTCCCGATTCTCCGGGAACACTGAAGCTTTCTTT. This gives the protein CASSYSRFSGNTEAFF.

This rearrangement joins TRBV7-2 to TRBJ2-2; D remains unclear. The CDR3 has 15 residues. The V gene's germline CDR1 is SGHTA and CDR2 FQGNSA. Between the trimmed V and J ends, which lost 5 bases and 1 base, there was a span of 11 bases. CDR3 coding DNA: TGTGCCAGCAGCCCCCTCGTATTGAACACCGGGGAGCTGTTTTTT. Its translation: CASSPLVLNTGELFF.

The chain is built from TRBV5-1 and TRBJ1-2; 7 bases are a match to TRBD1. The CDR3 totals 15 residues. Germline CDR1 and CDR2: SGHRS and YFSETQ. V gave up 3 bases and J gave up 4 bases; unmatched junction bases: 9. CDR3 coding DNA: TGCGCCAGCAGCTACCACAGGGGAGGCGCCTATGGCTACACCTTC. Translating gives CASSYHRGGAYGYTF. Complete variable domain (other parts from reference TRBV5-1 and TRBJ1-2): KAGVTQTPRYLIKTRGQQVTLSCSPISGHRSVSWYQQTPGQGLQFLFEYFSETQRNKGNFPGRFSGRQFSNSRSEMNVSTLELGDSALYLCASSYHRGGAYGYTFGSGTRLTVV.

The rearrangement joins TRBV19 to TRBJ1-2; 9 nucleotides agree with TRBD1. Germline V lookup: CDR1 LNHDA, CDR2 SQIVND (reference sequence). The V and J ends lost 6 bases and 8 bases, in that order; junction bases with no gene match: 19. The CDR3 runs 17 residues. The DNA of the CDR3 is TGTGCCAGTAGCACTCGACCGGGACAGGGAAGATGGGGGGGCTACACCTTC. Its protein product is CASSTRPGQGRWGGYTF.

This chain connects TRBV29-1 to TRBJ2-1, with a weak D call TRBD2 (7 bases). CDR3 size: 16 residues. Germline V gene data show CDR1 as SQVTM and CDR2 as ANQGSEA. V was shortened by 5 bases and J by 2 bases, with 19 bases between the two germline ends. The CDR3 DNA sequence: TGCAGCGTTCAGGGTGGGGGGGCGTATACCTACAATGAGCAGTTCTTC. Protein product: CSVQGGGAYTYNEQFF.

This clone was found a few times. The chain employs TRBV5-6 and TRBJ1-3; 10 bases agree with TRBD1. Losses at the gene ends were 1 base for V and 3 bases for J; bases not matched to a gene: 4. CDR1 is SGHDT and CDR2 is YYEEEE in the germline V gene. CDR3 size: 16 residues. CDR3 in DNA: TGTGCCAGCAGCTTGCTGACAGGGGGCAATGGAAACACCATATATTTT. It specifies CASSLLTGGNGNTIYF. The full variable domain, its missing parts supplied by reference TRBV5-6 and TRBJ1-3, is DAGVTQSPTHLIKTRGQQVTLRCSPKSGHDTVSWYQQALGQGPQFIFQYYEEEERQRGNFPDRFSGHQFPNYSSELNVNALLLGDSALYLCASSLLTGGNGNTIYFGEGSWLTVV.

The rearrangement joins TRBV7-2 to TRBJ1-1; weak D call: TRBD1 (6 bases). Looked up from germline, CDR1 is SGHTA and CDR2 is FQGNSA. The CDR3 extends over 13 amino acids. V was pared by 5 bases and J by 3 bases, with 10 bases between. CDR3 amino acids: CASSPNRDTEAFF. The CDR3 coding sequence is TGTGCCAGCAGCCCAAACAGGGACACTGAAGCTTTCTTT.

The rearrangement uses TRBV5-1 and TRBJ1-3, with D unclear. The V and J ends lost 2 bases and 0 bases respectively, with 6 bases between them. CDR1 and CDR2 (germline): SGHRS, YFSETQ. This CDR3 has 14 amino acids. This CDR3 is CASSLTDSGNTIYF. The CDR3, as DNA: TGCGCCAGCAGCTTAACTGACTCTGGAAACACCATATATTTT.

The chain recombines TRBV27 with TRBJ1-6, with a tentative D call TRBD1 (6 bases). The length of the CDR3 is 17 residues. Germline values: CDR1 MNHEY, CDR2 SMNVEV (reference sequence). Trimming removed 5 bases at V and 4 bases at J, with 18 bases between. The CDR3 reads CASSPSTGEMYNSPLHF. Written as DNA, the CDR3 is TGTGCCAGCAGTCCCTCGACAGGAGAAATGTATAATTCACCCCTCCACTTT.

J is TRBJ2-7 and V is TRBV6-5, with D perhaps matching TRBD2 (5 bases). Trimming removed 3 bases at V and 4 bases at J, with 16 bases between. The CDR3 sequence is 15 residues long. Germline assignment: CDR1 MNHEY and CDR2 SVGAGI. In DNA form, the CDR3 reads TGTGCCAGCAGTTATCGGATCGGGATTCGGTACGAGCAGTACTTC. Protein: CASSYRIGIRYEQYF.

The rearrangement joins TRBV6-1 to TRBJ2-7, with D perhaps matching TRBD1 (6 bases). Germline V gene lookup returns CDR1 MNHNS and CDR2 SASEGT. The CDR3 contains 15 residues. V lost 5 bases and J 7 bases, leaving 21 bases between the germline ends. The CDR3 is CASSPRQEGNWEQYF. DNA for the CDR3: TGTGCCAGCAGTCCAAGACAGGAAGGAAATTGGGAGCAGTACTTC.

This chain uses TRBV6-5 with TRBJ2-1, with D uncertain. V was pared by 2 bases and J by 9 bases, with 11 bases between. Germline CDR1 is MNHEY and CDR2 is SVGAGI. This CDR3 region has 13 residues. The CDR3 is CASSYGSTGEQFF. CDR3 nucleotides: TGTGCCAGCAGTTACGGTAGCACTGGTGAGCAGTTCTTC.

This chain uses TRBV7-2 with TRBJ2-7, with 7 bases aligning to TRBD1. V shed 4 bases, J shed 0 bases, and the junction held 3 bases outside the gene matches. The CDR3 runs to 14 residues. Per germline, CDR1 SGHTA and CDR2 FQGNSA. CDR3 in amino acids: CASSCRDSSYEQYF. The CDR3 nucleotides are TGTGCCAGCAGCTGCCGGGACAGCTCCTACGAGCAGTACTTC.

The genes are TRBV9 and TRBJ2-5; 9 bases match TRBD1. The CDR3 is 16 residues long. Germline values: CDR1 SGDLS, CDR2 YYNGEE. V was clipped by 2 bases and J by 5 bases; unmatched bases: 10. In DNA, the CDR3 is TGTGCCAGCAGCGTCACAGGGGGCGGAGTGGTGGAGACCCAGTACTTC. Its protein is CASSVTGGGVVETQYF.